This entry features one T cell receptor (beta chain) sequence. V lost 8 bases and J 1 base, leaving 20 bases between the germline ends. Germline values: CDR1 SGHTA, CDR2 FQGNSA. This CDR3 is 16 amino acids long. The data stem from a study of siplizumab effects on memory and regulatory T cells. TCRdb's copy holds only in-frame clones and misses some; the assay was immunoSEQ multiplex PCR. The sample holds 100,000 or so clones; 80% to 95% are singletons and the top ten take more than 10%. This TCR came from a human donor in good health. V gene TRBV7-2 combines with J gene TRBJ2-5; D is ambiguous. The sequenced sample was non-Treg CD4+ T cells sorted from blood. CDR3 in amino acids: CASEVQSSIFQETQYF. Written as DNA, the CDR3 is TGTGCCAGCGAAGTCCAGAGCTCTATTTTCCAAGAGACCCAGTACTTC.